This is a list of T cell receptor beta chains from one sample in a study of T cells in Graves' hyperthyroidism and ophthalmopathy. TCRdb independently ran MiXCR on the multiplex PCR reads; one entry per CDR3 protein. Altogether fewer than 450,000 distinct CDR3 sequences are present, roughly 17% being singletons, with the ten largest covering around 35%. The sequencing input was blood. All receptors come from a woman aged 25 to 45 with Graves' hyperthyroidism that later progressed to Graves' ophthalmopathy. The CDR3 runs from the conserved cysteine through the conserved F or W. D genes are given only for firm matches. Size values are once, few and many counts, or a class for expanded clones, and some rows have none.

length | J | size | V | D | CDR3 | DNA
13 | TRBJ1-1 | NA | TRBV20-1 | NA | CSASSDMNTEAFF | TGCAGTGCTAGTTCCGACATGAACACTGAAGCTTTCTTT
15 | TRBJ1-4 | many | TRBV12-3/TRBV12-4 | TRBD1 | CASSSRTGVDEKLFF | TGTGCCAGCAGTTCCAGGACAGGGGTTGATGAAAAACTGTTTTTT
16 | TRBJ2-5 | many | TRBV29-1 | NA | CSVDSPGKPARETQYF | TGCAGCGTTGACTCCCCAGGCAAACCGGCGAGGGAGACCCAGTACTTC
18 | TRBJ2-1 | many | TRBV27 | NA | CASSSPSERRGKYNEQFF | TGTGCCAGCAGTTCGCCGTCTGAGCGGAGGGGGAAATACAATGAGCAGTTCTTC
15 | TRBJ2-7 | NA | TRBV5-1 | NA | CASSLTPGIVNEQYF | TGCGCCAGCAGCTTGACCCCAGGGATCGTCAACGAGCAGTACTTC
15 | TRBJ1-1 | many | TRBV20-1 | NA | CSARGTGFRGTEAFF | TGCAGTGCTAGAGGCACAGGGTTTCGGGGCACTGAAGCTTTCTTT
13 | TRBJ2-7 | many | TRBV2 | NA | CASSDGQPYEQYF | TGTGCCAGCAGTGATGGGCAGCCCTACGAGCAGTACTTC
15 | TRBJ2-2 | few | TRBV18 | NA | CASSPGLVVTGELFF | TGTGCCAGCTCACCAGGACTCGTGGTCACCGGGGAGCTGTTTTTT
14 | TRBJ1-3 | few | TRBV27 | NA | CASSWDKEGNTIYF | TGTGCCAGCAGTTGGGACAAAGAGGGAAACACCATATATTTT
14 | TRBJ2-3 | many | TRBV6-1 | NA | CASSYVRVTDTQYF | TGTGCCAGCAGTTATGTCCGGGTCACAGATACGCAGTATTTT
18 | TRBJ2-4 | many | TRBV7-2 | NA | CASSLGVATDRAKNIQYF | TGTGCCAGCAGCTTAGGGGTAGCGACCGACAGAGCCAAAAACATTCAGTACTTC
16 | TRBJ2-3 | many | TRBV2 | TRBD2 | CASSETSGAYTDTQYF | TGTGCCAGCAGTGAAACTAGCGGGGCATATACAGATACGCAGTATTTT
15 | TRBJ1-3 | many | TRBV7-9 | NA | CASSSMKLSGNTIYF | TGTGCCAGCAGCTCGATGAAGCTCTCTGGAAACACCATATATTTT
17 | TRBJ2-7 | many | TRBV20-1 | NA | CSARQRLGGSGSYEQYF | TGCAGTGCTCGTCAGCGTCTAGGGGGTTCGGGCTCCTACGAGCAGTACTTC
15 | TRBJ2-7 | NA | TRBV20-1 | NA | CSAREWGLGSYEQYF | TGCAGTGCTAGAGAGTGGGGGTTGGGGAGCTACGAGCAGTACTTC
15 | TRBJ1-1 | many | TRBV5-5 | NA | CASSLDALGDTEAFF | TGTGCCAGCAGCTTGGATGCCCTGGGGGACACTGAAGCCTTCTTT
11 | TRBJ2-5 | many | TRBV28 | NA | CASSLEKTQYF | TGTGCCAGCAGCCTTGAGAAGACCCAGTACTTC
19 | TRBJ2-5 | NA | TRBV27 | NA | CASSLSMSLSGQIQETQYF | TGTGCCAGCAGTTTAAGTATGAGTTTGAGTGGGCAGATCCAAGAGACCCAGTACTTC
14 | TRBJ1-1 | many | TRBV19 | TRBD1 | CASSMAGGGTEAFF | TGTGCCAGTAGTATGGCAGGGGGAGGCACTGAAGCTTTCTTT
15 | TRBJ1-4 | NA | TRBV4-1 | NA | CASSQDHGGNEKLFF | TGCGCCAGCAGCCAAGACCACGGCGGTAATGAAAAACTGTTTTTT
13 | TRBJ2-3 | many | TRBV6-1 | NA | CASSTTRFDTQYF | TGTGCCAGCAGTACTACTAGATTTGATACGCAGTATTTT
16 | TRBJ1-1 | few | TRBV11-2 | NA | CASSSAWQTRNTEAFF | TGTGCCAGCAGCTCAGCGTGGCAAACACGGAACACTGAAGCTTTCTTT
13 | TRBJ2-3 | few | TRBV18 | NA | CASSPPNGGTQYF | TGTGCCAGCTCACCACCTAATGGGGGTACGCAGTATTTT
16 | TRBJ2-3 | few | TRBV11-2 | TRBD2 | CASSSMTSGTTDTQYF | TGTGCCAGCAGCTCGATGACTAGCGGGACCACAGATACGCAGTATTTT
16 | TRBJ2-1 | NA | TRBV12-3/TRBV12-4 | TRBD2 | CASTSGGRARPHEQFF | TGTGCCAGCACTAGCGGCGGGAGGGCCCGTCCTCACGAGCAGTTCTTC
17 | TRBJ2-1 | many | TRBV6-1 | NA | CASSELTGVDDYNEQFF | TGTGCCAGCAGTGAATTGACTGGGGTAGATGACTACAATGAGCAGTTCTTC
15 | TRBJ2-6 | NA | TRBV5-1 | TRBD1 | CASSSQGSGANVLTF | TGCGCCAGCAGTTCACAGGGGTCCGGGGCCAACGTCCTGACTTTC